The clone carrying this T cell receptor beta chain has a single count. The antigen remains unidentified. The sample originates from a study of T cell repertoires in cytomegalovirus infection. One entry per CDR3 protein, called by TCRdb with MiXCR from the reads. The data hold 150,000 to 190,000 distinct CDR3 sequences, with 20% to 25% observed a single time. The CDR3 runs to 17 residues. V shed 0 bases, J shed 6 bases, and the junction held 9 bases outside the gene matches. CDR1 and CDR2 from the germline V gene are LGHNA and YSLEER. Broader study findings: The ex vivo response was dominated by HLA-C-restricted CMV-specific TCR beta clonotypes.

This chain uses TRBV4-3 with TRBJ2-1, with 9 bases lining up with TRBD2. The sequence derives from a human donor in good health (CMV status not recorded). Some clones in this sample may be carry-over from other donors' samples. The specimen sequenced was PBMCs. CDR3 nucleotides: TGCGCCAGCAGCCAAGATTACCGGACTAGCGCCTCCAATGAGCAGTTCTTC. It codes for CASSQDYRTSASNEQFF.